The next 13 T cell receptor beta chains were all read from a single sample in a study of regulatory T cells in long-lasting Graves disease. As to time point: persistent/refractory GD, antithyroid drugs over 5 years with positive TRAb. Isolated PBMC RNA provided the starting material for the TCR library. For TCR beta, libraries came from iRepertoire HTBI primers and Arm-PCR of CDR3 regions. TCRdb called the multiplex PCR reads again in MiXCR, with one record for every CDR3 protein. The data contain roughly 500,000 distinct CDR3 sequences, roughly 22% of them seen just once; the ten biggest clones take up roughly 14%. This material consisted of peripheral blood mononuclear cells (PBMCs), taken when the disease was refractory, from a patient treated with antithyroid drugs. Receptor source: a female donor with Graves disease.

This clonotype was seen at least ten times. The chain couples TRBV2 to TRBJ1-1; D gene unclear. Germline V gene sequence: CDR1 SNHLY, CDR2 FYNNEI. Deletions cut 4 bases from V and 5 bases from J, with 8 bases between. CDR3 size: 12 residues. DNA for the CDR3: TGTGCCAGCAGTGTAGACGTAACTGAAGCTTTCTTT. It codes for CASSVDVTEAFF.

Many counts were recorded for this clonotype. The V gene is TRBV3-1, the J gene TRBJ2-2; a weak D match, TRBD1 (6 bases). The germline V gene has CDR1 LGHDT and CDR2 YNNKEL (reference sequence). The V and J ends lost 4 bases and 5 bases respectively, with 14 bases between them. The CDR3 length is 15 residues. The CDR3 sequence: CASSRGQGTTGELFF. DNA of the CDR3: TGTGCCAGCAGCCGAGGGCAGGGGACGACCGGGGAGCTGTTTTTT.

The J gene is TRBJ2-7, the V gene TRBV14; perhaps TRBD1 as D (5 bases). The CDR3 is made up of 15 amino acids. Germline V gives CDR1 SGHDN, CDR2 FVKESK. V dropped 2 bases and J dropped 2 bases, with 13 bases sitting between them. CDR3 coding DNA: TGTGCCAGCAGCCAATTAGGGGCCGAAACCTACGAGCAGTACTTC. It yields the protein CASSQLGAETYEQYF. The whole variable domain, remainder taken from reference TRBV14 and TRBJ2-7, is EAGVTQFPSHSVIEKGQTVTLRCDPISGHDNLYWYRRVMGKEIKFLLHFVKESKQDESGMPNNRFLAERTGGTYSTLKVQPAELEDSGVYFCASSQLGAETYEQYFGPGTRLTVT.

This clonotype was seen more than once but under ten times. This sequence joins TRBV7-2 and TRBJ2-7, with 8 bases fitting TRBD2. The CDR3 is 16 amino acids. V dropped 3 bases and J dropped 2; count of bases not matched to a gene: 9. CDR1 and CDR2 from the germline V gene are SGHTA and FQGNSA. The CDR3 region has the DNA TGTGCCAGCAGCTTGCGCCCGGCGGGGGGCCCCTACGAGCAGTACTTC. It specifies CASSLRPAGGPYEQYF.

CDR3 in DNA: TGTGCCTGGAGTAGGACGCGCACTGAAGCTTTCTTT. The encoded protein is CAWSRTRTEAFF. The chain combines TRBV30 with TRBJ1-1; D gene unclear. The CDR3 spans 12 residues. Trimming pared 2 bases from V and 4 bases from J, leaving 8 bases between. CDR1 and CDR2 (germline): GTSNPN, SVGIG (reference sequence).

The chain joins TRBV6-2 or TRBV6-3 to TRBJ2-7; D possibly corresponds to TRBD2 (6 bases). The germline CDR1 and CDR2 sequences are MNHEY and SVGEGT. The CDR3 has 15 amino acids. V lost 0 bases and J 6 bases, leaving 15 bases between the germline ends. CDR3 DNA sequence: TGTGCCAGCAGTTACTCCGGGGGACGAATGCGCGAGCAGTACTTC. Amino acid sequence: CASSYSGGRMREQYF.

This clonotype was seen only once. In DNA, the CDR3 is TGTGCCAGCAGCTTGGGACAGGGTTTGCAAGATACGCAGTATTTT. It specifies CASSLGQGLQDTQYF. The chain joins TRBV5-6 to TRBJ2-3; 7 bases match TRBD1. With V trimmed by 0 bases and J by 5 bases, 6 bases remained unmatched. CDR1 SGHDT and CDR2 YYEEEE come from the germline V gene. CDR3 size: 15 residues. The entire variable domain, with the rest obtained from reference TRBV5-6 and TRBJ2-3, is as follows: DAGVTQSPTHLIKTRGQQVTLRCSPKSGHDTVSWYQQALGQGPQFIFQYYEEEERQRGNFPDRFSGHQFPNYSSELNVNALLLGDSALYLCASSLGQGLQDTQYFGPGTRLTVL.

The rearrangement links TRBV30 to TRBJ2-7; 7 bases are a match to TRBD2. V shed 1 base and J 6 bases; nucleotides not matched to a gene: 9. Germline assignment: CDR1 GTSNPN and CDR2 SVGIG (reference sequence). This CDR3 is built from 14 residues. CDR3 nucleotide sequence: TGTGCCTGGAGTGCCCAGGAGGGAGGGACCGAGCAGTACTTC. Its translation: CAWSAQEGGTEQYF.

This clonotype was picked up many times. V gene TRBV9 combines with J gene TRBJ1-2; D perhaps matches TRBD1 (5 bases). Germline lookup yields CDR1 SGDLS and CDR2 YYNGEE. Between the trimmed V and J ends, which lost 3 bases and 2 bases, there was a span of 5 bases. The CDR3 length is 12 residues. CDR3 coding DNA: TGTGCCAGCAGCGGGGACAACTATGGCTACACCTTC. This encodes CASSGDNYGYTF.

This clonotype showed up just a few times. The chain joins TRBV12-3 or TRBV12-4 to TRBJ2-2; possible D gene TRBD1, 6 bases. The CDR3 totals 18 residues. Trimming took 2 bases from V and 0 from J, leaving 16 bases between them. The CDR3 spells CASSLTRTAFSNTGELFF. The CDR3 DNA follows: TGTGCCAGCAGTTTAACCCGGACAGCCTTTTCGAACACCGGGGAGCTGTTTTTT.

This clonotype appeared a few times. The chain employs TRBV28 and TRBJ1-6, with 8 bases identical to TRBD1. The CDR3 length is 15 residues. Germline assignment: CDR1 MDHEN and CDR2 SYDVKM. V was pared by 4 bases and J by 9 bases, with 8 bases of the junction left unmatched. CDR3 nucleotides: TGTGCCAGCAGTTCAGGGGGCGGGGTTGGTTCACCCCTCCACTTT. It is translated as CASSSGGGVGSPLHF. Drawing the rest from reference TRBV28 and TRBJ1-6, the complete variable domain is DVKVTQSSRYLVKRTGEKVFLECVQDMDHENMFWYRQDPGLGLRLIYFSYDVKMKEKGDIPEGYSVSREKKERFSLILESASTNQTSMYLCASSSGGGVGSPLHFGNGTRLTVT.

This clonotype was recorded at least ten times. The V gene is TRBV28, the J gene TRBJ1-5; D is uncertain. Deletions cut 6 bases from V and 5 bases from J, with 23 bases between. The CDR3 spans 17 residues. Germline V lookup: CDR1 MDHEN, CDR2 SYDVKM. This CDR3 is CASSPATLGLWDQPQHF. CDR3 coding DNA: TGTGCCAGCAGCCCCGCTACACTGGGCCTTTGGGATCAGCCCCAGCATTTT.

The chain recombines TRBV6-1 with TRBJ1-2; D may be TRBD1 (5 bases). The CDR3 totals 13 residues. Trimming cost V 6 bases and J 4 bases, with 12 bases left between them. Germline CDR1 is MNHNS and CDR2 is SASEGT. As DNA, the CDR3 is TGTGCCAGCAGCCGGGGACCGACCTATGGCTACACCTTC. Its protein is CASSRGPTYGYTF.